This record looks at one T cell receptor beta chain sequence and its context. Germline loops: CDR1 SQVTM, CDR2 ANQGSEA. Trimming at V came to 7 bases and at J to 4 bases, leaving 5 bases not matched to a gene. CDR3 length equals 12 residues. In the original processing: For nucleated cells, counts were estimated from reference gene primer amplification. Libraries were prepared by immunoSEQ multiplex PCR; TCRdb keeps only in-frame clonotypes and omits some of them. V, J and clone size are taken as reported in that table, and D and trimming were inferred from the DNA itself. The table lists some 520,000 clones, roughly 89% of them singletons. These data originate in a study of blood T cell repertoires in COVID-19. Study at large: Samples taken during acute and convalescent COVID-19 were collected in the United States, Italy and Spain. Nucleic acid was either cDNA or gDNA, and it came from T cells, B-cell-depleted T cells, or PBMCs.

This sequence was found in a young man with COVID-19, enrolled during active disease. Sequenced: peripheral blood. The chain combines TRBV29-1 with TRBJ2-3; 7 bases are shared with TRBD2. In DNA, the CDR3 is TGCAGCGGGCGGGAGTTGTCAGATACGCAGTATTTT. This encodes CSGRELSDTQYF.